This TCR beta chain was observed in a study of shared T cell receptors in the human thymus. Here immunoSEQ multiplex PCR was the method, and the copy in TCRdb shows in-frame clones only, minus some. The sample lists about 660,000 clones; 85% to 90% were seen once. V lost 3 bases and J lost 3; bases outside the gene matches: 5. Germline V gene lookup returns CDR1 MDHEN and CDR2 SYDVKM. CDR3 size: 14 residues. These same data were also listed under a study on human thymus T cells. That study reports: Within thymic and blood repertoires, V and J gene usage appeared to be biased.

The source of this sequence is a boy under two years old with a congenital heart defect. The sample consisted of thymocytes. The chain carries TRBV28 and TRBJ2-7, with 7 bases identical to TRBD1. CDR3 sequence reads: CASSFGRGSYEQYF. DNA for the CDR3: TGTGCCAGCAGTTTTGGCAGGGGGAGCTACGAGCAGTACTTC. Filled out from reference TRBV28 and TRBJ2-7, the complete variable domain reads DVKVTQSSRYLVKRTGEKVFLECVQDMDHENMFWYRQDPGLGLRLIYFSYDVKMKEKGDIPEGYSVSREKKERFSLILESASTNQTSMYLCASSFGRGSYEQYFGPGTRLTVT.